A selection of T cell receptor beta chains follows, all from one sample in a study of T cells in Graves' hyperthyroidism and ophthalmopathy. Via MiXCR, TCRdb re-called the multiplex PCR reads, giving one row per CDR3 protein. Here the sample spans approximately 740,000 distinct CDR3 sequences, around 15% being singletons. The sequenced sample was blood. These receptors were obtained from a woman younger than 30 with Graves' hyperthyroidism. CDR3s include the opening cysteine and the closing phenylalanine or tryptophan. D genes are given only for firm matches. Clone size is given for some rows only: seen once, a few or many times, or a class if the clone is expanded.

-,TRBV5-1,TRBJ2-7,TRBD1,TGCGCCAGCAGCCAGGACAGGGGGCTAGACGAGCAGTACTTC,CASSQDRGLDEQYF
few,TRBV5-8,TRBJ2-1,-,TGTGCCAGCGCTGCCAGGGAGAGTGAGCAGTTCTTC,CASAARESEQFF
few,TRBV6-1,TRBJ1-5,-,TGTGCCAGCAGTCTCACCAGGGGCCATCAGCCCCAGCATTTT,CASSLTRGHQPQHF
few,TRBV5-1,TRBJ2-7,TRBD2,TGCGCCAGCAGCTTGTTGACTAGCGGAGGGCACGAGCAGTACTTC,CASSLLTSGGHEQYF
many,TRBV7-8,TRBJ2-3,-,TGTGCCAGCAGCTTAGTCTCGGGGGGCGCGACAGATACGCAGTATTTT,CASSLVSGGATDTQYF
few,TRBV7-2,TRBJ1-4,TRBD1,TGTGCCAGCAGTCCGGACAGGGCCTCAACTAATGAAAAACTGTTTTTT,CASSPDRASTNEKLFF
many,TRBV5-6,TRBJ2-1,TRBD1,TGTGCCAGCAGCTTAGGGACAGGGGGCAATGAGCAGTTCTTC,CASSLGTGGNEQFF
-,TRBV10-3,TRBJ2-7,-,TGTGCCATCAAGGAGGGCGGAGGGGTGACGGACGAGCAGTACTTC,CAIKEGGGVTDEQYF
-,TRBV15,TRBJ2-1,TRBD2,TGTGCCACCAGCAGCGGGACTAGCGACTACAATGAGCAGTTCTTC,CATSSGTSDYNEQFF
many,TRBV20-1,TRBJ2-1,TRBD2,TGCAGTGCTAGAGAAAAGAGAGCGGGACTAGGTAATGAGCAGTTCTTC,CSAREKRAGLGNEQFF
few,TRBV6-1,TRBJ2-3,-,TGTGCCAGCTCGCTCGATACGCCAGATACGCAGTATTTT,CASSLDTPDTQYF
many,TRBV2,TRBJ2-5,-,TGTGCCAGCACCAGGGGCAGAGTTGTGGAGACCCAGTACTTC,CASTRGRVVETQYF
many,TRBV12-3/TRBV12-4,TRBJ2-3,-,TGTGCCAGCAGTTTAGAGGCCCTACCCGGAGATACGCAGTATTTT,CASSLEALPGDTQYF
many,TRBV7-2,TRBJ2-5,TRBD2,TGTGCCAGCAGCTTCGGACTAGCGGGAGGGAAAGACCCGTGGGGCCAAGAGACCCAGTACTTC,CASSFGLAGGKDPWGQETQYF
-,TRBV7-3,TRBJ2-6,-,TGTGCCAGCAGCCCCACCGGTTCGACCCCCTCTGGGGCCAACGTCCTGACTTTC,CASSPTGSTPSGANVLTF
many,TRBV28,TRBJ2-7,-,TGTGCCGGCCAAACGGGGGGCGCCTACGAGCAGTACTTC,CAGQTGGAYEQYF
many,TRBV14,TRBJ2-7,-,TGTGCCAGCAGCCTCAAACTAGGAAGCTCCTACGAGCAGTACTTC,CASSLKLGSSYEQYF
-,TRBV10-3,TRBJ2-7,TRBD2,TGTGCCATCAGTGAAGGGACTAGCGGGAGTTACGAGCAGTACTTC,CAISEGTSGSYEQYF
few,TRBV7-2,TRBJ1-4,-,TGTGCCAGCAGCTTAGTCTCGGGGATACAACTGTTTTTT,CASSLVSGIQLFF
few,TRBV28,TRBJ1-1,-,TGTGCCAGCAGTTTAGTGTGGGGCACTGAAGCTTTCTTT,CASSLVWGTEAFF
-,TRBV7-9,TRBJ1-4,-,TGTGCCAGCAGCTTAGCGCGTGGGAAACTGTTTTTT,CASSLARGKLFF
-,TRBV4-1,TRBJ1-2,-,TGCGCCAGCAGCCCCATGTTCGAATATGGCTACACCTTC,CASSPMFEYGYTF
many,TRBV5-6,TRBJ2-4,-,TGTGCCAGCAGCTTGCGGCAGCTCAAAAACATTCAGTACTTC,CASSLRQLKNIQYF
many,TRBV3-1,TRBJ2-1,TRBD2,TGTGCCAGCAGGACTAGCGGGGGCCAGAGCTCCTACAATGAGCAGTTCTTC,CASRTSGGQSSYNEQFF
many,TRBV4-2,TRBJ2-7,-,TGTGCCAGCAGCCAAGAAAGGCAGCTCTACGAGCAGTACTTC,CASSQERQLYEQYF
many,TRBV20-1,TRBJ2-1,TRBD2,TGCAGTGCTAGAGATTCCGCCGGCGGGAGTGTCCCCTATGAGCAGTTCTTC,CSARDSAGGSVPYEQFF
few,TRBV12-3/TRBV12-4,TRBJ1-2,-,TGTGCCAGCAGTTCTCACCGGATTAATCGGGGCTATGGCTACACCTTC,CASSSHRINRGYGYTF
many,TRBV18,TRBJ2-7,TRBD1,TGTGCCAGCTCACCGTCGCAGGGGGAAAATGCGCAGTACTTC,CASSPSQGENAQYF
many,TRBV2,TRBJ1-4,-,TGTGCCAGCAGACATACCCGGGAAGGTGCTCCTGAAAAACTGTTTTTT,CASRHTREGAPEKLFF
-,TRBV4-1,TRBJ2-7,-,TGCGCCAGCAGCCAAGAGGGCGCCGCCCACGAGCAGTACTTC,CASSQEGAAHEQYF
few,TRBV9,TRBJ2-1,TRBD2,TGTGCCAGCAGCGTAACTAGCGGGAGTGGCAGCTCCTACAATGAGCAGTTCTTC,CASSVTSGSGSSYNEQFF
many,TRBV12-3/TRBV12-4,TRBJ1-2,TRBD1,TGTGCCAGCAGGGCACTGGATGGGACAGACTATGGCTACACCTTC,CASRALDGTDYGYTF
few,TRBV15,TRBJ2-3,-,TGTGCCACCAGCAGAGATCCGGACGGGCCCGATACGCAGTATTTT,CATSRDPDGPDTQYF
-,TRBV6-1,TRBJ2-3,TRBD2,TGTGCCAGCAGTGAAGGGACTAGCGGCACAGATACGCAGTATTTT,CASSEGTSGTDTQYF
many,TRBV7-8,TRBJ1-1,-,TGTGCCAGCAGCCTCATCGGCCGAAGCGGACAAACTAACACTGAAGCTTTCTTT,CASSLIGRSGQTNTEAFF
-,TRBV3-1,TRBJ2-2,-,TGTGCCAGCAGCCGGCTAAGAGCGCCCGGGGAGCTGTTTTTT,CASSRLRAPGELFF
few,TRBV20-1,TRBJ2-2,-,TGCAGTGCTAGGCAGCCTAGCGAGGGCACCGGGGAGCTGTTTTTT,CSARQPSEGTGELFF
many,TRBV20-1,TRBJ2-1,TRBD2,TGCAGTGCTAGAAGGTCCCCGGGAGGGGAGCAGTTCTTC,CSARRSPGGEQFF
many,TRBV30,TRBJ2-7,-,TGTGCCTGGCGGAGCATGGGACGCCTGTCCTACGAGCAGTACTTC,CAWRSMGRLSYEQYF
-,TRBV18,TRBJ2-7,TRBD2,TGTGCCAGCTCAGAACGCCCCTTCAATGGACTAGCGGTCTACGAGCAGTACTTC,CASSERPFNGLAVYEQYF
-,TRBV27,TRBJ1-5,-,TGTGCCAGCAGCTCGAGGCCCAAAAATCAGCCCCAGCATTTT,CASSSRPKNQPQHF
-,TRBV11-2,TRBJ2-5,TRBD2,TGTGCCAGCAGCCGGCGGGTGGGACTAGCGGCCCTCGGGACCCAGTACTTC,CASSRRVGLAALGTQYF
many,TRBV11-2,TRBJ2-1,TRBD2,TGCGCCAGCAGCCTTACTAGCGGCGCTTACAATGAGCAGTTCTTC,CASSLTSGAYNEQFF
-,TRBV10-1,TRBJ2-7,TRBD2,TGCGCCGAAACTAGCGGGATCCCCTACGAGCAGTACTTC,CAETSGIPYEQYF
-,TRBV6-2/TRBV6-3,TRBJ1-4,-,TGTGCCAGCAGCAAGAAGCGAGAAAAACTGTTTTTT,CASSKKREKLFF
many,TRBV5-1,TRBJ2-1,TRBD2,TGCGCCAGCAGCTTAGGACTAGCGGGATGGGAGGTCAATGAGCAGTTCTTC,CASSLGLAGWEVNEQFF
many,TRBV12-3/TRBV12-4,TRBJ2-5,TRBD2,TGTGCCAGCAGTACACTAGCGGAAGAGACCCAGTACTTC,CASSTLAEETQYF
many,TRBV10-3,TRBJ2-1,TRBD2,TGTGCCATCAGCTTTACTACTAGCGGAGGGAGCTCCTACAATGAGCAGTTCTTC,CAISFTTSGGSSYNEQFF
few,TRBV20-1,TRBJ1-6,-,TGCAGTGCTAGAGGCACCTGGGAGATGAGACTCGAGAGCTCCTATAATTCACCCCTCCACTTT,CSARGTWEMRLESSYNSPLHF
many,TRBV11-2,TRBJ2-2,-,TGTGCCAGCAGCTCAGATGTTTGGCAGACGAACACCGGGGAGCTGTTTTTT,CASSSDVWQTNTGELFF
-,TRBV15,TRBJ2-5,-,TGTGCCACCAGCAGAGCCCTTCAGGGGTCCCAAGAGACCCAGTACTTC,CATSRALQGSQETQYF
-,TRBV2,TRBJ2-2,-,TGTGCCAGCATACGTTCCGGGACCGACACCGGGGAGCTGTTTTTT,CASIRSGTDTGELFF
few,TRBV2,TRBJ1-1,TRBD1,TGTGCCAGCAAACTCCAGGGGGCTGTATCCACTGAAGCTTTCTTT,CASKLQGAVSTEAFF